These 24 T cell receptor beta chains were sequenced from one sample in a study of a mutant IDH1 vaccine in newly diagnosed glioma. Documented time point: baseline, week 1 (first vaccination visit). As to treatment: pre-vaccination baseline after standard-of-care therapy. Measured with immunoSEQ multiplex PCR; TCRdb has only the in-frame clones, and not every one. The sample yields tens of thousands of clones, 83% seen once. The starting material was PBMCs, obtained from a glioma patient treated with radiotherapy, temozolomide or both. The receptors were sampled from a woman in her 50s with glioma.

J is TRBJ1-2 and V is TRBV6-4; D call uncertain. Per germline, CDR1 MRHNA and CDR2 SNTAGT. The CDR3 covers 14 residues. V was shortened by 7 bases and J by 2 bases, with 14 bases between the two germline ends. The CDR3 region has the DNA TGTGCCAGCACACAAGAGGCCGGCAACTATGGCTACACCTTC. This sequence encodes CASTQEAGNYGYTF.

This clone was counted a few times. The chain couples TRBV14 to TRBJ1-2; D gene ambiguous. Germline CDR1 and CDR2: SGHDN and FVKESK. Trimming took 6 bases from V and 4 from J, leaving 15 bases between them. This CDR3 contains 14 residues. CDR3 protein: CASSPWTSIYGYTF. CDR3 bases: TGTGCCAGCAGTCCTTGGACGTCCATCTATGGCTACACCTTC. Based on the CDR3 plus reference TRBV14 and TRBJ1-2, the full variable domain is EAGVTQFPSHSVIEKGQTVTLRCDPISGHDNLYWYRRVMGKEIKFLLHFVKESKQDESGMPNNRFLAERTGGTYSTLKVQPAELEDSGVYFCASSPWTSIYGYTFGSGTRLTVV.

Of note for this clone: Additional DNA sequences in this sample encode the identical CDR3. The chain recombines TRBV9 with TRBJ1-2, with D uncertain. From germline, CDR1 is SGDLS and CDR2 YYNGEE. Trimming pared 0 bases from V and 5 bases from J, leaving 14 bases between. CDR3 length: 15 residues. CDR3 coding DNA: TGTGCCAGCAGCGTAGGGGGAGGTTCTACATATGGCTACACCTTC. This encodes CASSVGGGSTYGYTF.

The V gene is TRBV5-1, the J gene TRBJ2-1; D is undetermined. This CDR3 contains 11 residues. Germline assignment: CDR1 SGHRS and CDR2 YFSETQ. V shed 2 bases and J shed 11 bases, with 8 bases lying between them. In nucleotides, the CDR3 is TGCGCCAGCAGCTTAGGTAGTAAGCAGTTCTTC. Translation: CASSLGSKQFF.

This clone has more than one count but fewer than ten. The chain couples TRBV9 to TRBJ1-1; no clear D gene. Germline values: CDR1 SGDLS, CDR2 YYNGEE. The CDR3 extends over 13 amino acids. V was shortened by 3 bases and J by 3 bases, with 9 bases between the two germline ends. CDR3 DNA: TGTGCCAGCAGCGCAATATCAGACACTGAAGCTTTCTTT. Translation: CASSAISDTEAFF.

The J gene is TRBJ2-7, the V gene TRBV20-1; no definite D call. CDR1 DFQATT and CDR2 SNEGSKA come from the germline V gene (reference sequence). This CDR3 region has 11 residues. With 6 bases removed from V and 7 bases from J, the gap between germline ends came to 13 bases. The CDR3 bases are TGCAGTGCACGCGATATTGCGGAGCAGTACTTC. It specifies CSARDIAEQYF.

The chain links TRBV6-5 to TRBJ2-7, with TRBD1 as a possible D gene (5 bases). The CDR3 sequence is 14 residues long. Trimming took off 5 bases at V and 7 bases at J, with 18 bases between the two ends. Germline CDR1 and CDR2: MNHEY and SVGAGI. The CDR3 sequence: CASSTTPRVTEQYF. The CDR3, as DNA: TGTGCCAGCAGTACAACCCCCAGGGTAACAGAGCAGTACTTC.

Concerning this clone: Other nucleotide sequences from this sample produce the same CDR3. The chain links TRBV30 to TRBJ1-1; D is possibly TRBD1 (6 bases). Germline values: CDR1 GTSNPN, CDR2 SVGIG (reference sequence). Between the trimmed V and J ends, which lost 4 bases and 5 bases, there was a span of 14 bases. This CDR3 spans 13 amino acids. CDR3 sequence reads: CAWIGQGLTEAFF. The CDR3 bases are TGTGCCTGGATTGGTCAGGGGTTAACTGAAGCTTTCTTT.

J is TRBJ2-3 and V is TRBV6-5, with D perhaps matching TRBD1 (5 bases). Trimming took 1 base from V and 3 from J, leaving 8 bases between them. Germline loops: CDR1 MNHEY, CDR2 SVGAGI. The length of the CDR3 is 14 residues. CDR3 bases: TGTGCCAGCAGTTACTGGCAGGGTACAGATACGCAGTATTTT. Translation: CASSYWQGTDTQYF.

CDR3 bases: TGCGCCAGCAGCTTAGCGGGGCTCCAAGAGACCCAGTACTTC. It specifies CASSLAGLQETQYF. J is TRBJ2-5 and V is TRBV5-1, with TRBD2 identical over 7 bases. Per germline, CDR1 SGHRS and CDR2 YFSETQ. CDR3 length: 14 amino acids. V gave up 2 bases and J gave up 1 base; unmatched junction bases: 2.

In DNA form, the CDR3 reads TGTGCCAGCAGTTTAGGGCAGGGAGATGGCTACACCTTC. Residues: CASSLGQGDGYTF. V and J are TRBV28 and TRBJ1-2; D is perhaps TRBD1 (5 bases). Germline V CDR1 and CDR2: MDHEN, SYDVKM. This CDR3 spans 13 amino acids. Between the trimmed V and J ends, which lost 2 bases and 6 bases, there was a span of 10 bases.

The rearrangement joins TRBV4-3 to TRBJ2-3; maybe TRBD2 (5 bases). CDR1 and CDR2 (germline): LGHNA, YSLEER. Trimming took 3 bases from V and 1 from J, leaving 14 bases between them. This CDR3 has 16 residues. CDR3 loop: CASSHTHGVRTDTQYF. The CDR3 region has the DNA TGCGCCAGCAGCCACACCCACGGGGTACGCACAGATACGCAGTATTTT.

The CDR3 loop reads CAISDGQQETQYF. The CDR3, as DNA: TGTGCCATCAGTGACGGGCAGCAAGAGACCCAGTACTTC. V and J are TRBV10-3 and TRBJ2-5; D gene uncertain. The CDR3 runs 13 residues. The V gene lost 3 bases and the J gene lost 2 bases, with 7 bases spanning the gap. Germline V CDR1 and CDR2: ENHRY, SYGVKD.

The chain is built from TRBV28 and TRBJ2-7, with D tentatively TRBD1 (5 bases). The germline gives CDR1 MDHEN, CDR2 SYDVKM. The V end lost 5 bases, the J end lost 9 bases, and 26 bases lay between the germline ends. The CDR3 is 16 residues long. DNA for the CDR3: TGTGCCAGCAGTCCCCTAGGGGAAGGGGATCTACGAGGGCAGTACTTC. It yields the protein CASSPLGEGDLRGQYF.

The chain has TRBV5-1 and TRBJ2-3, with D unresolved. The CDR3 has 14 amino acids. The germline V gene has CDR1 SGHRS and CDR2 YFSETQ. V was cut by 0 bases and J by 4 bases, with 9 bases left in between. CDR3 loop: CASSLGSQADTQYF. The CDR3 DNA reads as TGCGCCAGCAGCTTGGGTTCTCAGGCAGATACGCAGTATTTT.

This chain links TRBV7-8 with TRBJ2-7; D may match TRBD1 or TRBD2 (6 bases each). Germline CDR1 is SGHVS and CDR2 is FQNEAQ. Trimming left V 4 bases short and J 3 bases short, with 16 bases between. The CDR3 runs 15 residues. CDR3 sequence (DNA): TGTGCCAGCAGCTGGGGGGACATGAGTAGCTACGAGCAGTACTTC. As protein: CASSWGDMSSYEQYF.

The V gene is TRBV7-2, the J gene TRBJ1-2, with a weak D call TRBD1 (5 bases). The germline gives CDR1 SGHTA, CDR2 FQGNSA. Trimming shortened V by 7 bases and J by 4 bases, and 25 bases separated the two germline ends. This CDR3 comprises 17 residues. CDR3: CASTRRASGEQAYGYTF. CDR3 DNA sequence: TGTGCCAGCACCCGAAGAGCGTCTGGAGAACAGGCCTATGGCTACACCTTC.

The table lists this clone with a count of one. This rearrangement joins TRBV4-3 to TRBJ2-1, with TRBD1 as a possible D gene (6 bases). The CDR3 is 15 residues long. The germline CDR1 and CDR2 sequences are LGHNA and YSLEER. V lost 4 bases and J 6 bases, leaving 16 bases between the germline ends. This CDR3 is CASSRRLQGSNEQFF. CDR3 bases: TGCGCCAGCAGCCGAAGACTACAGGGTTCCAATGAGCAGTTCTTC.

This clone appeared a single time. J is TRBJ2-5 and V is TRBV10-3; TRBD1 might be the D (5 bases). CDR3 length: 13 amino acids. V was clipped by 0 bases and J by 3 bases, with 5 bases between them. The V gene's germline CDR1 is ENHRY and CDR2 SYGVKD. CDR3 bases: TGTGCCATCAGTGAGTCGACAGAAGAGACCCAGTACTTC. Translation: CAISESTEETQYF.

The rearrangement links TRBV4-1 to TRBJ2-7, with 7 bases that match TRBD2. The junction had 3 bases not matched to a gene; V was cut back by 2 bases and J by 2 bases. This CDR3 region has 14 residues. The germline V gene encodes CDR1 MGHRA and CDR2 YSYEKL. CDR3 in DNA: TGCGCCAGCAGCCAATGGGGGGGGACCTACGAGCAGTACTTC. Translation gives CASSQWGGTYEQYF.

This chain links TRBV5-1 with TRBJ1-6, with D uncertain. This CDR3 has 13 amino acids. V lost 4 bases and J lost 10, with 12 bases in between. CDR1 SGHRS and CDR2 YFSETQ come from the germline V gene. CDR3: CASSLELGSPLHF. CDR3 DNA sequence: TGCGCCAGCAGCCTGGAGCTTGGCTCACCCCTCCACTTT.

V and J are TRBV9 and TRBJ1-4; 9 bases are a match to TRBD1. The CDR3 runs to 15 residues. The V and J ends lost 3 bases and 6 bases, in that order; junction bases with no gene match: 6. Germline assignment: CDR1 SGDLS and CDR2 YYNGEE. The CDR3 is CASSARTGAHEKLFF. The CDR3 DNA is TGTGCCAGCAGCGCAAGGACAGGGGCGCATGAAAAACTGTTTTTT.

This chain uses TRBV6-1 with TRBJ2-2, with 7 bases aligning to TRBD2. V lost 1 base to trimming and J lost 1 base; unmatched junction nucleotides: 0. The germline V gene has CDR1 MNHNS and CDR2 SASEGT. This CDR3 has 15 amino acids. The CDR3 region is CASSEGEGNTGELFF. As DNA, the CDR3 is TGTGCCAGCAGTGAAGGGGAGGGGAACACCGGGGAGCTGTTTTTT.

This chain uses TRBV2 with TRBJ2-1, with TRBD2 matching over 8 bases. CDR1 and CDR2 (germline): SNHLY, FYNNEI. The CDR3 contains 16 residues. Losses at the gene ends were 6 bases for V and 5 bases for J; bases not matched to a gene: 12. CDR3 loop: CASSPRGGSGNNEQFF. The CDR3 nucleotides are TGTGCCAGCAGCCCCCGGGGGGGTAGCGGAAACAATGAGCAGTTCTTC.